This record concerns one T cell receptor beta chain sequence. Its antigen is undetermined. The data stem from a study of CD8+ T cells in alopecia areata. Points from the study as a whole: Amid tofacitinib therapy, many expanded lesional clones stayed present in scalp and blood.

As for treatment: oral pan-JAK inhibitor, 5-10 mg twice daily. cDNA prepared by RNA extraction and subsequent reverse transcription served as the template for sequencing. Sequencing was performed with immunoSEQ multiplex PCR; in TCRdb, only in-frame clones are kept and a portion is missing. The top ten clones hold roughly 18% of a sample with around 100,000 clones, 40% to 50% of them seen once. The ends lost 5 bases at V and 4 bases at J; junction bases unmatched: 9. This CDR3 has 15 residues. The germline V gene has CDR1 MNHEY and CDR2 SMNVEV (reference sequence). The V gene is TRBV27, the J gene TRBJ2-7, with 9 bases aligning to TRBD1. The receptor's source is a human donor with alopecia areata. This material consisted of CD8+ T cells sorted from blood, taken at week 24, from a patient treated with tofacitinib. The CDR3 loop is CASSATGTGFYEQYF. The CDR3 coding sequence is TGTGCCAGCAGTGCAACCGGGACAGGGTTTTACGAGCAGTACTTC.